This T cell receptor (beta chain) was retrieved from a study of cytomegalovirus exposure and HLA in healthy donors. In the study overall: HLA-typed donors were the source of about 85 million unique TCRs held in an early data release. Study-wide points: Several top significant clusters appeared, in a later analysis, to be linked to common viral pathogens. TCR beta V segments were, for the most part, productive about 87% or about 30% of the time in an earlier analysis. Sequencing probably produced one cluster of sequence variants that were highly shared.

PCR primers comprised 60 Vbeta and 13 Jbeta primers. Data came from immunoSEQ multiplex PCR; TCRdb stores just in-frame clones and leaves some out. Among more than 85,000 clones listed, about two thirds were seen once. Comment on this clone: Its antigen is currently unknown.

This clonotype originated in a female donor in good health and CMV-seronegative. Sequencing input: PBMCs.

CDR3 nucleotide sequence: TGTGCCAGTAGTCCCGGGACAGGGGGCGGTCAGCCCCAGCATTTT. Amino acid sequence: CASSPGTGGGQPQHF. The V call is TRBV19, the J call TRBJ1-5; 12 bases map to TRBD1. The CDR3 is 15 residues long. CDR1 is LNHDA, CDR2 SQIVND, per germline (reference sequence). Germline trimming cut 5 bases from V and 6 bases from J; bases unmatched to any gene: 5.